The 5 T cell receptor beta chains presented below share a single source sample, sequenced in a study of blood T cell repertoires in COVID-19. Sequencing was performed with immunoSEQ multiplex PCR; in TCRdb, only in-frame clones are kept and a portion is missing. The table has some 150,000 clones, roughly 80% seen once. The sequenced sample consisted of peripheral blood. These receptors were obtained from a middle-aged woman with active or convalescent COVID-19.

The chain recombines TRBV11-3 with TRBJ2-7; weak D call: TRBD2 (6 bases). This CDR3 comprises 13 residues. The V gene's germline CDR1 is SGHNT and CDR2 YENEEA. V dropped 5 bases and J dropped 5 bases, with 13 bases sitting between them. CDR3 sequence: CASSTGLLNEQYF. Here the CDR3 DNA reads TGTGCCAGCAGCACAGGACTACTTAACGAGCAGTACTTC.

The rearrangement uses TRBV19 and TRBJ2-6; 7 bases are a match to TRBD1. Germline loops: CDR1 LNHDA, CDR2 SQIVND (reference sequence). CDR3 length equals 16 residues. V lost 6 bases to trimming and J lost 4 bases; unmatched junction nucleotides: 9. CDR3 sequence (DNA): TGTGCCAGTAGACGAACAGGGGTAGACGGGGCCAACGTCCTGACTTTC. Protein sequence: CASRRTGVDGANVLTF. The whole variable domain, filled in from reference TRBV19 and TRBJ2-6, reads DGGITQSPKYLFRKEGQNVTLSCEQNLNHDAMYWYRQDPGQGLRLIYYSQIVNDFQKGDIAEGYSVSREKKESFPLTVTSAQKNPTAFYLCASRRTGVDGANVLTFGAGSRLTVL.

The chain carries TRBV19 and TRBJ1-2; TRBD1 matches 9 bases. Germline lookup yields CDR1 LNHDA and CDR2 SQIVND (reference sequence). The CDR3 loop spans 16 amino acids. Trimming at V came to 6 bases and at J to 3 bases, leaving 11 bases not matched to a gene. CDR3 sequence: CASSKSGRTGDYGYTF. Written as DNA, the CDR3 is TGTGCCAGTAGCAAGTCGGGAAGGACAGGGGACTATGGCTACACCTTC.

A single count supports this clone. The chain has TRBV7-2 and TRBJ2-7; weak D call: TRBD1 (5 bases). The CDR3 has 14 amino acids. Trimming shortened V by 2 bases and J by 4 bases, and 12 bases separated the two germline ends. Germline CDR1 SGHTA, CDR2 FQGNSA. CDR3 sequence reads: CASSLNRRLYEQYF. The DNA of the CDR3 is TGTGCCAGCAGCTTAAACAGGCGCCTTTACGAGCAGTACTTC.

J is TRBJ2-7 and V is TRBV27, with 7 bases matching TRBD2. V gave up 3 bases and J gave up 2 bases; unmatched junction bases: 4. Germline values: CDR1 MNHEY, CDR2 SMNVEV (reference sequence). The CDR3 is made up of 14 amino acids. The CDR3 loop reads CASSFEGGPYEQYF. In nucleotides, the CDR3 is TGTGCCAGCAGTTTCGAGGGAGGGCCCTACGAGCAGTACTTC.